This is a list of T cell receptor beta chains from one sample in a study of blood T cell repertoires in COVID-19. Assay used: immunoSEQ multiplex PCR; TCRdb lists only in-frame clones, some missing. The repertoire holds about 140,000 clones, with over 60% as singletons. Sequenced: peripheral blood. Every receptor here comes from a woman aged 50 to 65 with active or convalescent COVID-19. Both conserved end residues are part of each CDR3. Each record gives: clone size, V gene, J gene, D gene, CDR3 protein, CDR3 DNA. The D gene is left open where the match is weak. Expanded clones are given a class, and other clones once, few, many or no size at all.

clone_size: .
v_call: TRBV7-8
j_call: TRBJ2-3
d_call: TRBD1
cdr3_aa: CASSLWAGGSRDTQYF
cdr3_nt: TGTGCCAGCAGCTTGTGGGCAGGGGGTTCTCGAGATACGCAGTATTTT

clone_size: .
v_call: TRBV5-1
j_call: TRBJ1-2
d_call: .
cdr3_aa: CASSSLRGTNYGYTF
cdr3_nt: TGCGCCAGCAGTTCCCTGCGGGGGACTAACTATGGCTACACCTTC

clone_size: .
v_call: TRBV4-2
j_call: TRBJ2-7
d_call: .
cdr3_aa: CASSQDNTGPSYEQYF
cdr3_nt: TGTGCCAGCAGCCAAGATAATACAGGGCCTTCCTACGAGCAGTACTTC

clone_size: .
v_call: TRBV7-2
j_call: TRBJ1-5
d_call: .
cdr3_aa: CASSPQIDQPQHF
cdr3_nt: TGTGCCAGCAGCCCCCAGATTGATCAGCCCCAGCATTTT

clone_size: .
v_call: TRBV6-5
j_call: TRBJ1-1
d_call: .
cdr3_aa: CASSYDTDTNTEAFF
cdr3_nt: TGTGCCAGCAGTTACGACACCGATACGAACACTGAAGCTTTCTTT

clone_size: .
v_call: TRBV9
j_call: TRBJ1-4
d_call: .
cdr3_aa: CASSGAGVATNEKLFF
cdr3_nt: TGTGCCAGCAGCGGGGCAGGGGTTGCAACTAATGAAAAACTGTTTTTT

clone_size: .
v_call: TRBV13
j_call: TRBJ2-2
d_call: .
cdr3_aa: CASSSGHITGELFF
cdr3_nt: TGTGCCAGCAGCTCGGGACACATCACCGGGGAGCTGTTTTTT

clone_size: .
v_call: TRBV5-1
j_call: TRBJ1-5
d_call: .
cdr3_aa: CASSGGQGQPQHF
cdr3_nt: TGCGCCAGCAGCGGGGGCCAAGGGCAGCCCCAGCATTTT

clone_size: few
v_call: TRBV28
j_call: TRBJ1-2
d_call: .
cdr3_aa: CASTPPRGYGYTF
cdr3_nt: TGTGCCAGCACCCCCCCGCGAGGTTATGGCTACACCTTC

clone_size: .
v_call: TRBV7-2
j_call: TRBJ1-2
d_call: .
cdr3_aa: CASSPQSPRDYGYTF
cdr3_nt: TGTGCCAGCAGCCCCCAGTCGCCGCGGGACTATGGCTACACCTTC

clone_size: .
v_call: TRBV3-1/TRBV3-2
j_call: TRBJ1-6
d_call: TRBD1
cdr3_aa: CASSHQGAKNSPLHF
cdr3_nt: TGTGCCAGCAGCCACCAGGGGGCAAAAAATTCACCCCTCCACTTT

clone_size: .
v_call: TRBV18
j_call: TRBJ2-2
d_call: .
cdr3_aa: CASSPYPTDTGELFF
cdr3_nt: TGTGCCAGCTCACCATATCCAACAGACACCGGGGAGCTGTTTTTT

clone_size: .
v_call: TRBV6-4
j_call: TRBJ2-7
d_call: TRBD1
cdr3_aa: CASGGTGSIVYEQYF
cdr3_nt: TGTGCCAGCGGTGGGACAGGGTCAATAGTCTACGAGCAGTACTTC

clone_size: once
v_call: TRBV28
j_call: TRBJ1-2
d_call: .
cdr3_aa: CASTLLANYGYTF
cdr3_nt: TGTGCCAGCACCCTACTAGCTAACTATGGCTACACCTTC

clone_size: .
v_call: TRBV2
j_call: TRBJ2-1
d_call: .
cdr3_aa: CASNLHRSGDEQFF
cdr3_nt: TGTGCCAGCAATCTTCATCGGTCCGGAGATGAGCAGTTCTTC

clone_size: .
v_call: TRBV5-1
j_call: TRBJ2-5
d_call: TRBD2
cdr3_aa: CASSFVGEGTQYF
cdr3_nt: TGCGCCAGCAGCTTTGTCGGGGAGGGGACCCAGTACTTC

clone_size: .
v_call: TRBV4-3
j_call: TRBJ2-3
d_call: .
cdr3_aa: CASSQDRATDTQYF
cdr3_nt: TGCGCCAGCAGCCAAGACAGGGCCACAGATACGCAGTATTTT

clone_size: .
v_call: TRBV13
j_call: TRBJ2-3
d_call: TRBD2
cdr3_aa: CASSRLAGPADTQYF
cdr3_nt: TGTGCCAGCAGCCGACTAGCGGGGCCAGCAGATACGCAGTATTTT

clone_size: .
v_call: TRBV7-9
j_call: TRBJ2-1
d_call: TRBD1
cdr3_aa: CASSSEKGARYNEQFF
cdr3_nt: TGTGCCAGCAGCTCTGAGAAGGGGGCTCGTTACAATGAGCAGTTCTTC

clone_size: .
v_call: TRBV6-6
j_call: TRBJ1-1
d_call: .
cdr3_aa: CASSLGGAPVTEAFF
cdr3_nt: TGTGCCAGCAGCCTGGGAGGGGCGCCTGTCACTGAAGCTTTCTTT

clone_size: .
v_call: TRBV6-6
j_call: TRBJ1-1
d_call: TRBD1
cdr3_aa: CASVRPDTGGPGEAFF
cdr3_nt: TGTGCCAGCGTTCGTCCTGATACAGGGGGACCCGGTGAAGCTTTCTTT

clone_size: .
v_call: TRBV4-1
j_call: TRBJ2-5
d_call: .
cdr3_aa: CASSQEGLTGKETQYF
cdr3_nt: TGCGCCAGCAGCCAAGAGGGGCTGACTGGTAAAGAGACCCAGTACTTC

clone_size: .
v_call: TRBV19
j_call: TRBJ1-2
d_call: .
cdr3_aa: CASSMRVPGYTF
cdr3_nt: TGTGCCAGTAGTATGAGGGTTCCTGGCTACACCTTC

clone_size: .
v_call: TRBV7-8
j_call: TRBJ2-3
d_call: TRBD2
cdr3_aa: CASSSGLAGGKDTQYF
cdr3_nt: TGTGCCAGCAGCTCGGGACTAGCGGGGGGAAAAGATACGCAGTATTTT